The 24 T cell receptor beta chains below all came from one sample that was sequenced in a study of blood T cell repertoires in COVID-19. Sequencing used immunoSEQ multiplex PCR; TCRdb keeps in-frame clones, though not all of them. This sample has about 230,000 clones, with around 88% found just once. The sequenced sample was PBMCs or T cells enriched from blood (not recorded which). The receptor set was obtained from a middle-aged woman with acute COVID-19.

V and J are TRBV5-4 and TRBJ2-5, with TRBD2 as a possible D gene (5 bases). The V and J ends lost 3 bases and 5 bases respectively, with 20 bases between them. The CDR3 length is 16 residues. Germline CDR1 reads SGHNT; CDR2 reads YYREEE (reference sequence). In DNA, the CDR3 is TGTGCCAGCAGCTCCGACCTGGACTGGCCCCTGGAGACCCAGTACTTC. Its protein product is CASSSDLDWPLETQYF.

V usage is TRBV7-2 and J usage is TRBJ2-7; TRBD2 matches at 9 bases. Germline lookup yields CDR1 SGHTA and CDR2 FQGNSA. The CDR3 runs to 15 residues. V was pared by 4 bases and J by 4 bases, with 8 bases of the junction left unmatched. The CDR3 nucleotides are TGTGCCAGCAGCTCCCAAGGGCTAGCGGGGTACGAGCAGTACTTC. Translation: CASSSQGLAGYEQYF.

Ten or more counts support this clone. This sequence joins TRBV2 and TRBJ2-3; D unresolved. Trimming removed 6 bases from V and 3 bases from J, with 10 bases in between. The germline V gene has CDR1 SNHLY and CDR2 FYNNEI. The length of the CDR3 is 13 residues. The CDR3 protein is CASRAPGTDTQYF. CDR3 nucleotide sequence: TGTGCCAGCAGGGCCCCAGGTACAGATACGCAGTATTTT.

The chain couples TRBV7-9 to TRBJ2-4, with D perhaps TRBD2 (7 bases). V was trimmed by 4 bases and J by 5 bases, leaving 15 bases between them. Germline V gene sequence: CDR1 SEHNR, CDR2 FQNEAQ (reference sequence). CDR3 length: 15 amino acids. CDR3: CASSSGGRGENIQYF. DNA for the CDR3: TGTGCCAGCAGCTCCGGTGGGAGGGGGGAAAACATTCAGTACTTC.

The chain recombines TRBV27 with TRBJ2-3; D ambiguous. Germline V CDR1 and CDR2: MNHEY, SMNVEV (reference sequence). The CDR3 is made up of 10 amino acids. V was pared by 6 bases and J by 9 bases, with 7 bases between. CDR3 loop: CASSFPTQYF. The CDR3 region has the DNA TGTGCCAGCAGCTTCCCCACGCAGTATTTT.

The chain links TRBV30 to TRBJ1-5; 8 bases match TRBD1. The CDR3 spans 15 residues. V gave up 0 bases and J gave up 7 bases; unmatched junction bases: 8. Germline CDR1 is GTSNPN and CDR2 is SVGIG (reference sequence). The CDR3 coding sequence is TGTGCCTGGAGTGTTACAGGGGGAGGTCGACAGCCCCAGCATTTT. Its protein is CAWSVTGGGRQPQHF. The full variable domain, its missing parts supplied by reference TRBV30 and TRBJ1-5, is SQTIHQWPATLVQPVGSPLSLECTVEGTSNPNLYWYRQAAGRGLQLLFYSVGIGQISSEVPQNLSASRPQDRQFILSSKKLLLSDSGFYLCAWSVTGGGRQPQHFGDGTRLSIL.

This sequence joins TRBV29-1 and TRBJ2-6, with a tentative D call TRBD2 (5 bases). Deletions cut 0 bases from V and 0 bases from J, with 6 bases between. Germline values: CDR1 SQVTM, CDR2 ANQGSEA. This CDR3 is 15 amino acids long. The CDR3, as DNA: TGCAGCGTTGAAGATGGGAGCTCTGGGGCCAACGTCCTGACTTTC. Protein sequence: CSVEDGSSGANVLTF.

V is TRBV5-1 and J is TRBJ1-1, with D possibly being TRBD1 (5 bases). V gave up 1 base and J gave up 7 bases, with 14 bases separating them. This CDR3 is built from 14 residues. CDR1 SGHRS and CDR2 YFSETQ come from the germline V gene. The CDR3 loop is CASSLFQGGIEAFF. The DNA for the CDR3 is TGCGCCAGCAGCTTGTTTCAGGGCGGGATTGAAGCTTTCTTT.

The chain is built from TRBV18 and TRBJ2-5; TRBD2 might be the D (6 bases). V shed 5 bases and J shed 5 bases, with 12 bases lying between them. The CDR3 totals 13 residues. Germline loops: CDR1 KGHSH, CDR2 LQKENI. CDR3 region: CASSYTSKETQYF. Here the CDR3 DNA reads TGTGCCAGCTCATACACTAGCAAGGAGACCCAGTACTTC.

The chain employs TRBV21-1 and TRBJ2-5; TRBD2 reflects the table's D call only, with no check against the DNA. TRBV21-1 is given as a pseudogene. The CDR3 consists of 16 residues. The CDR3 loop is CASSSLLAGGPETQYF. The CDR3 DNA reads TGTGCCAGCAGCTCCCTATTAGCGGGGGGGCCAGAGACCCAGTACTTC.

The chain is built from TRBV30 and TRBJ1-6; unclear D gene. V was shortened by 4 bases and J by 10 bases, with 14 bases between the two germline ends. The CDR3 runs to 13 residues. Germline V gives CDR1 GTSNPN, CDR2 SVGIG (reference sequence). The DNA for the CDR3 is TGTGCCTGGACATCGGTAAGGAGGTCACCCCTCCACTTT. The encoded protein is CAWTSVRRSPLHF.

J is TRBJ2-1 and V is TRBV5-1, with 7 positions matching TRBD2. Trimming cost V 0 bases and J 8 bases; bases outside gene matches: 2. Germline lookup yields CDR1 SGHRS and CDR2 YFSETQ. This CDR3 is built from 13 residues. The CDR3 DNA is TGCGCCAGCAGCTTGGGTGGGGGGGATGAGCAGTTCTTC. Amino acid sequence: CASSLGGGDEQFF.

DNA of the CDR3: TGTGCCACCAGCAGAGAGATGGACAGGGGTTATGGCTACACCTTC. Its translation is CATSREMDRGYGYTF. The chain carries TRBV15 and TRBJ1-2; 9 bases fit TRBD1. V shed 0 bases and J 5 bases; nucleotides not matched to a gene: 4. CDR1 LNHNV and CDR2 YYDKDF come from the germline V gene (reference sequence). This CDR3 is 15 amino acids long. Together with reference TRBV15 and TRBJ1-2, the CDR3 gives the full variable domain: DAMVIQNPRYQVTQFGKPVTLSCSQTLNHNVMYWYQQKSSQAPKLLFHYYDKDFNNEADTPDNFQSRRPNTSFCFLDIRSPGLGDTAMYLCATSREMDRGYGYTFGSGTRLTVV.

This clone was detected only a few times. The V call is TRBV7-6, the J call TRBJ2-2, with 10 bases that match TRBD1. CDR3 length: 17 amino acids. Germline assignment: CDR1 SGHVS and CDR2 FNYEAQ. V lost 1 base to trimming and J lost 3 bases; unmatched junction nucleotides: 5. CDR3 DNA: TGTGCCAGCAGCTTAGGAGCTGGGACAGGGGACACCGGGGAGCTGTTTTTT. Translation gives CASSLGAGTGDTGELFF.

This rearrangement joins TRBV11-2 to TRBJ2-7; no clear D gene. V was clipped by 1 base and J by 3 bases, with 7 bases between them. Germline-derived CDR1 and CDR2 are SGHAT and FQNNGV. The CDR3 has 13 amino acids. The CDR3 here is CASSLAENYEQYF. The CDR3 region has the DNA TGTGCCAGCAGCTTAGCGGAGAACTACGAGCAGTACTTC.

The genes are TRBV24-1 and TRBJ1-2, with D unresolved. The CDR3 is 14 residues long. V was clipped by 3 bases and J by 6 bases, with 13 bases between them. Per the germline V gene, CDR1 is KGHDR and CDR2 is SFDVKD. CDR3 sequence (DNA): TGTGCCACCAGTGATAAAGGAGGGCGGGATGGCTACACCTTC. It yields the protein CATSDKGGRDGYTF.

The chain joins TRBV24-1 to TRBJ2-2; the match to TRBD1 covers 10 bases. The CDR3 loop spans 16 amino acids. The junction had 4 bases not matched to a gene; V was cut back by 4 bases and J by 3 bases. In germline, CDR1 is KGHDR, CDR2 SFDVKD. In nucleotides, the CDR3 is TGTGCCACCAGTGACACAGGGACAGGGGACACCGGGGAGCTGTTTTTT. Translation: CATSDTGTGDTGELFF.

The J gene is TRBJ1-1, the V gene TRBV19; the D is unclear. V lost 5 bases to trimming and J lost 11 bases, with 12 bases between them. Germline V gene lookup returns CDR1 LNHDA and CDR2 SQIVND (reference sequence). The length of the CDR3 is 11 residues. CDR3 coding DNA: TGTGCCAGTAGTCCAGGTATCAAGGCTTTCTTT. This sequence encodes CASSPGIKAFF.

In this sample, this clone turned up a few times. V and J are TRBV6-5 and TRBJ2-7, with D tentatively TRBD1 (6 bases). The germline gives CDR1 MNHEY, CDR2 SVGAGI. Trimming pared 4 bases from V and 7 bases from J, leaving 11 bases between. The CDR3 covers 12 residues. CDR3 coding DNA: TGTGCCAGCAGTTTACAGGGTGGAGAGCAGTACTTC. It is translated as CASSLQGGEQYF.

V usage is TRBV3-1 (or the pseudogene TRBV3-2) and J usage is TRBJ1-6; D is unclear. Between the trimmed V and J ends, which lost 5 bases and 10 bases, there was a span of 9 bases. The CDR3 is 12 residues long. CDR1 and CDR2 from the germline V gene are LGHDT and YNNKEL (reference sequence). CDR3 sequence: CASSELESPLHF. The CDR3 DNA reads TGTGCCAGCAGCGAGTTAGAGTCACCCCTCCACTTT.

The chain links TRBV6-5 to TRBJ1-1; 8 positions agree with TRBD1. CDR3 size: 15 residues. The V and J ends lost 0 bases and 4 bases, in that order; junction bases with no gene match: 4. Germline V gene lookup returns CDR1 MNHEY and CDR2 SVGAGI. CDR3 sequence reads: CASSYSRQGSTEAFF. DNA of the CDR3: TGTGCCAGCAGTTACTCCCGACAGGGGAGCACTGAAGCTTTCTTT.

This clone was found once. DNA for the CDR3: TGTGCCAGTGTCCCCCGGGACAGGGGCACAGATACGCAGTATTTT. Its protein is CASVPRDRGTDTQYF. The chain is built from TRBV19 and TRBJ2-3, with TRBD1 identical over 9 bases. CDR1 is LNHDA and CDR2 is SQIVND in the germline V gene (reference sequence). J was trimmed by 1 base and V by 8 bases; bases with no gene match: 7. This CDR3 is built from 15 residues.

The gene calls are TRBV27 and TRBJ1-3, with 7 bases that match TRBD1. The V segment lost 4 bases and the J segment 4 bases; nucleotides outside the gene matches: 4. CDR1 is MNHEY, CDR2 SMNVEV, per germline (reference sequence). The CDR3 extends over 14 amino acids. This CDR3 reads CASSSTGNGNTIYF. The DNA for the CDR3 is TGTGCCAGCAGTTCGACAGGGAACGGAAACACCATATATTTT.

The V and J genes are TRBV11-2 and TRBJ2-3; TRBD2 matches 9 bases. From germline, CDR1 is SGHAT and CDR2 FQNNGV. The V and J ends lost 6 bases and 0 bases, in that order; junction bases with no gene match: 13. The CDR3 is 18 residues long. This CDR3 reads CASRRELAGFGSTDTQYF. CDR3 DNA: TGTGCCAGCAGGCGGGAGCTAGCGGGATTTGGGAGCACAGATACGCAGTATTTT.